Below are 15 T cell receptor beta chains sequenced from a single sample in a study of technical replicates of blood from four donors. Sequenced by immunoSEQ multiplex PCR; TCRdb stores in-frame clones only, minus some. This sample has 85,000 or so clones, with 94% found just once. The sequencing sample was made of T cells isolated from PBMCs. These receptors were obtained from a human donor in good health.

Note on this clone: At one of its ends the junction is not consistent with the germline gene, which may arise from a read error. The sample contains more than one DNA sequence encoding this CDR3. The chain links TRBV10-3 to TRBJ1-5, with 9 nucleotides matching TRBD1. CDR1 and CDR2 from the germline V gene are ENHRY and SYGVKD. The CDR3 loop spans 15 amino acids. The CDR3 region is CAISERTGDNQPQHF. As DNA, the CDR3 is TGTGCCATTAGTGAGAGGACAGGGGATAATCAGCCCCAGCATTTT.

CDR3 amino acids: CAEGGAGYTF. CDR3 nucleotides: TGTGCCGAGGGGGGGGCCGGCTACACCTTC. J is TRBJ1-2 and V is TRBV30; tentatively, D is TRBD1 (6 bases). The germline V gene encodes CDR1 GTSNPN and CDR2 SVGIG (reference sequence). The CDR3 is 10 residues long. V dropped 8 bases and J dropped 8 bases, with 12 bases sitting between them.

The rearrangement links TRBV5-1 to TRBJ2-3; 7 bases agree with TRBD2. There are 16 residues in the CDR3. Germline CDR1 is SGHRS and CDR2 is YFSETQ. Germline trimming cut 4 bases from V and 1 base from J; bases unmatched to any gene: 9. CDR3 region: CASSPTGGGRTDTQYF. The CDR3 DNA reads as TGCGCCAGCAGCCCCACGGGAGGAGGCCGCACAGATACGCAGTATTTT.

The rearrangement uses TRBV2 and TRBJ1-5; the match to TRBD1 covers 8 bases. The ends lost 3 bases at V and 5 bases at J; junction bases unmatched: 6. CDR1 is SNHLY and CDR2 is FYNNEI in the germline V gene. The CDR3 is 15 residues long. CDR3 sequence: CASSEIDRGDQPQHF. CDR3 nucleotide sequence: TGTGCCAGCAGTGAGATTGACAGGGGTGATCAGCCCCAGCATTTT.

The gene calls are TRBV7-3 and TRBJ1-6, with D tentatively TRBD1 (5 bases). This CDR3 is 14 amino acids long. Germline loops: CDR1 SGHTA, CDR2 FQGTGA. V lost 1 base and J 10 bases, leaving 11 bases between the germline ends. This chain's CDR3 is CASSLIGQGSPLHF. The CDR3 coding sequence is TGTGCCAGCAGCTTAATTGGCCAGGGATCACCCCTCCACTTT.

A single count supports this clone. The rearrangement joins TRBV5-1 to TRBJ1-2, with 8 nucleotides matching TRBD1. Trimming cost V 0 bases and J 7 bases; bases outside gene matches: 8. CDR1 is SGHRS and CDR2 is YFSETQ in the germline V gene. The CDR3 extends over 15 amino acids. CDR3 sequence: CASSLVVTGAPGYTF. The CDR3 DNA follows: TGCGCCAGCAGCTTGGTTGTGACAGGGGCGCCTGGCTACACCTTC.

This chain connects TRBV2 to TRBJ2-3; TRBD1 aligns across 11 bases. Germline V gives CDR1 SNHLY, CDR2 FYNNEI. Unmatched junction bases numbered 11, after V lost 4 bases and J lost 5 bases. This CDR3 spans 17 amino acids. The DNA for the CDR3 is TGTGCCAGCAGTGTTATAAGCGGGACAGGGGGACAAGATACGCAGTATTTT. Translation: CASSVISGTGGQDTQYF.

CDR3 nucleotide sequence: TGTGCCAGCTCACCGGAGACAGGTGAAGCTTTCTTT. As protein: CASSPETGEAFF. The chain is built from TRBV18 and TRBJ1-1, with D perhaps TRBD1 (6 bases). Trimming stripped 3 bases from V and 7 bases from J, with 9 bases between. The CDR3 has 12 residues. CDR1 and CDR2 (germline): KGHSH, LQKENI.

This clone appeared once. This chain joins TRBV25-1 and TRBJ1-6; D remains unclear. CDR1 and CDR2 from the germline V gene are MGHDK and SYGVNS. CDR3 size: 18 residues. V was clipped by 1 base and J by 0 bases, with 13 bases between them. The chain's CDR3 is CASSECARESSYNSPLHF. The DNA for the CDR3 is TGTGCCAGCAGTGAATGCGCGCGGGAGAGCTCCTATAATTCACCCCTCCACTTT.

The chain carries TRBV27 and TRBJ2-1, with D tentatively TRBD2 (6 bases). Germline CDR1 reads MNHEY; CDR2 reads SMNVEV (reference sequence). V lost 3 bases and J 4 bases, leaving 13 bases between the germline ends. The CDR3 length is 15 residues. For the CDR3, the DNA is TGTGCCAGCAGTTTCCAGGGACTTCGATACAATGAGCAGTTCTTC. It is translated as CASSFQGLRYNEQFF.

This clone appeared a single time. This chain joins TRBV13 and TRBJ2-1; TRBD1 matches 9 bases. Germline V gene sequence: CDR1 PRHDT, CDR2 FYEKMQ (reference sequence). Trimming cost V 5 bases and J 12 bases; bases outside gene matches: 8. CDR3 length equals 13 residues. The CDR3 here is CASSPQDRGLQFF. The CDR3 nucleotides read TGTGCCAGCAGCCCCCAGGACAGGGGTTTGCAGTTCTTC.

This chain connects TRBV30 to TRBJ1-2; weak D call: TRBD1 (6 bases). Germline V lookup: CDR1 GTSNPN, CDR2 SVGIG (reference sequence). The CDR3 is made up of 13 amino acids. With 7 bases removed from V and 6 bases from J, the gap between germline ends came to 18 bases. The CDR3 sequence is CALVRRGVDGYTF. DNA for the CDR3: TGTGCCTTAGTTCGCAGGGGTGTGGATGGCTACACCTTC.

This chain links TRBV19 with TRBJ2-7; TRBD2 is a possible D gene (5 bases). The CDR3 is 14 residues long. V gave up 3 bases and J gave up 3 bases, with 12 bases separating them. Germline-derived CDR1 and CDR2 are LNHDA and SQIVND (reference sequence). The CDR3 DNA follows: TGTGCCAGTAGTATTGGGGTGACTAACTACGAGCAGTACTTC. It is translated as CASSIGVTNYEQYF.

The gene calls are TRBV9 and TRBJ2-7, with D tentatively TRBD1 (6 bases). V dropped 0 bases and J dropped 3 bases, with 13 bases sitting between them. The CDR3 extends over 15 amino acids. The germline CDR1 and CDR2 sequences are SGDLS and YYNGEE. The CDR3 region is CASSVGANRDYEQYF. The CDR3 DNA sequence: TGTGCCAGCAGCGTAGGAGCTAACAGGGACTACGAGCAGTACTTC.

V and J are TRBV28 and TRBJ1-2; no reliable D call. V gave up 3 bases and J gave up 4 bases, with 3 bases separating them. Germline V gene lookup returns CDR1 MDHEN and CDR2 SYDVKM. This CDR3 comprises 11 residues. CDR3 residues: CASSFGYGYTF. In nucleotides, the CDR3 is TGTGCCAGCAGTTTCGGCTATGGCTACACCTTC.